This T cell receptor beta chain comes out of a study of blood T cell repertoires in COVID-19. About the research overall: PBMCs, B-cell-depleted T cells, or T cells provided the cDNA or gDNA that made up the material.

Generated by immunoSEQ multiplex PCR, the TCRdb table keeps only in-frame clones and is missing some. The profile shows 250,000 to 300,000 clones, 89% of them singletons. Germline CDR1 reads SGHNT; CDR2 reads YYREEE (reference sequence). Trimming removed 5 bases from V and 8 bases from J; junction bases left unmatched: 13. CDR3 length equals 15 residues. The chain has TRBV5-4 and TRBJ1-2; 9 bases fit TRBD1. The sample taken for sequencing was peripheral blood. The sequence derives from a woman aged 40 to 50 who had recovered from COVID-19. The CDR3 nucleotides read TGTGCCAGCAGTTCACAAGCTGGGACAGGGAACGGCTACACCTTC. This gives the protein CASSSQAGTGNGYTF.